This TCR beta chain was obtained from a study of T cell responses to AZD1222 COVID-19 vaccine. The study's findings and limits: Close to half of spike-specific TCRs reportedly recognize unmutated variant regions.

This clone was observed once. Antigen unknown. Repertoires were generated with immunoSEQ multiplex PCR, while TCRdb's copy carries only in-frame clones and drops some. The table records around 130,000 clones, 88% of them present only once. The CDR3 extends over 15 amino acids. CDR1 and CDR2 (germline): SGHRS, YFSETQ. Trimming removed 6 bases at V and 2 bases at J, with 16 bases between. This TCR derives from an adult who received the AZD1222 COVID-19 vaccine. The specimen was peripheral blood, collected 28 days after the second AZD1222 dose. This sequence joins TRBV5-1 and TRBJ2-3; D is perhaps TRBD2 (5 bases). The CDR3 region is CASNPGNGPTDTQYF. In DNA form, the CDR3 reads TGCGCCAGCAACCCGGGGAACGGGCCCACAGATACGCAGTATTTT.